The clone carrying this TCR beta chain occurred many times. This record comes from a study of T cells in Graves' hyperthyroidism and ophthalmopathy. TCR beta CDR3 sequences were amplified from RNA transcripts. First-round RT-PCR targeting the TCR CDR3 was performed with the HTBI primer set. TCRdb re-called the multiplex PCR reads with MiXCR, one entry per CDR3 protein. The sample lists 750,000 to 900,000 distinct CDR3 sequences; 35% to 40% were seen once. Absence of ophthalmopathy progression within 18 months defined stable Graves' hyperthyroidism. Disease duration under 2 months; hyperthyroidism patients were aged 18 to 65. Sequencing was carried out using blood. This TCR was recovered from a man between 18 and 35 years old with Graves' hyperthyroidism.

Here the CDR3 DNA reads TGTGCCAGCAGCCGGACAGGGGACTACGAGCAGTACTTC. Translated, it gives CASSRTGDYEQYF. The chain couples TRBV7-2 to TRBJ2-7; TRBD1 agrees at 9 bases. Trimming at V came to 5 bases and at J to 3 bases, leaving 2 bases not matched to a gene. Germline V lookup: CDR1 SGHTA, CDR2 FQGNSA. CDR3 size: 13 residues.